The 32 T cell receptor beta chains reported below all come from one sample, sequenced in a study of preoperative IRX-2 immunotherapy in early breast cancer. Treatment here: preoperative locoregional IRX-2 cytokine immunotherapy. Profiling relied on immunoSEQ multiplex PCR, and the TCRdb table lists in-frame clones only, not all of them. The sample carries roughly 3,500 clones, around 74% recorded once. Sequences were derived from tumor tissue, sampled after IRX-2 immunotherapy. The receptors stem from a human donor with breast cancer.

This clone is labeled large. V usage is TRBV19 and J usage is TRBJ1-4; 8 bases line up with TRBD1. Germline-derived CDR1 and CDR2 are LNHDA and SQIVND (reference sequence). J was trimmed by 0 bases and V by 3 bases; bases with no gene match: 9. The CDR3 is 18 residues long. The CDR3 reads CASSMGTGTGATNEKLFF. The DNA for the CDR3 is TGTGCCAGTAGTATGGGTACCGGGACAGGTGCAACTAATGAAAAACTGTTTTTT.

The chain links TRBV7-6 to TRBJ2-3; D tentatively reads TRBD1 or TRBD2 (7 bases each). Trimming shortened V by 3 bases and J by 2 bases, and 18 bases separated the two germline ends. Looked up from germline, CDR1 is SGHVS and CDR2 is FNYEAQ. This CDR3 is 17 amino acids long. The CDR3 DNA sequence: TGTGCCAGCAGCTTGGTCGGGGGGACAGTGCCCACAGATACGCAGTATTTT. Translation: CASSLVGGTVPTDTQYF.

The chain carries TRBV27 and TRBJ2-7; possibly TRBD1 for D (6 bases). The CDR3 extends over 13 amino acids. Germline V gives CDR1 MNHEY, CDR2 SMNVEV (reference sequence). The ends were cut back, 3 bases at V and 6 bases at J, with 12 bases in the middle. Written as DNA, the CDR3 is TGTGCCAGCAGTTTGGGGGCACCGCTCGAGCAGTACTTC. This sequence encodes CASSLGAPLEQYF.

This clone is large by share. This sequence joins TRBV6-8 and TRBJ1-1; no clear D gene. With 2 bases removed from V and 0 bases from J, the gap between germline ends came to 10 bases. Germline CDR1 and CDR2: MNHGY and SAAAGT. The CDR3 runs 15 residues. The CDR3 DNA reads TGTGCCAGCAGTTACAGCCTGCTTTTGAACACTGAAGCTTTCTTT. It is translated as CASSYSLLLNTEAFF.

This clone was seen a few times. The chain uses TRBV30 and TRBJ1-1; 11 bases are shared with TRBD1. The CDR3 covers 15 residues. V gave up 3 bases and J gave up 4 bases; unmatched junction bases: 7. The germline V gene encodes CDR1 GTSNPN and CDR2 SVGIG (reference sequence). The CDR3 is CAWRSTGTGGTEAFF. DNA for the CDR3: TGTGCCTGGAGAAGTACCGGGACAGGGGGCACTGAAGCTTTCTTT.

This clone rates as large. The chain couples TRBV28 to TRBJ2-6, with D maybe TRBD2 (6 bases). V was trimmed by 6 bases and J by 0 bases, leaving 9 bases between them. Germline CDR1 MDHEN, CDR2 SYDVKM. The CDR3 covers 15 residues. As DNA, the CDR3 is TGTGCCAGCAGCCTGGGACTCTCTGGGGCCAACGTCCTGACTTTC. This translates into CASSLGLSGANVLTF.

CDR3 protein: CAWSALGATSSPLHF. Here the CDR3 DNA reads TGTGCCTGGAGTGCCCTGGGGGCTACCAGTTCACCCCTCCACTTT. This chain connects TRBV30 to TRBJ1-6; a possible D gene is TRBD1 (6 bases). Per germline, CDR1 GTSNPN and CDR2 SVGIG (reference sequence). The CDR3 consists of 15 residues. The V gene lost 1 base and the J gene lost 9 bases, with 16 bases spanning the gap.

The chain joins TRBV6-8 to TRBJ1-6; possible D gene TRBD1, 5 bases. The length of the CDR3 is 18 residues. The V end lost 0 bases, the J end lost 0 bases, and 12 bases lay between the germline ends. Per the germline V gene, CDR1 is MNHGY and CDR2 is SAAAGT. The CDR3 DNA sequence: TGTGCCAGCAGTTACTCGGCGGGGGGAAGCTCCTATAATTCACCCCTCCACTTT. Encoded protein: CASSYSAGGSSYNSPLHF.

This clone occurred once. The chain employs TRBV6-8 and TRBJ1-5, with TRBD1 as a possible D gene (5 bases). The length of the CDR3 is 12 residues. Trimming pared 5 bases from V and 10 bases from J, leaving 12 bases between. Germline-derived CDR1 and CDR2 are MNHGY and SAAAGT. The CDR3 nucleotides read TGTGCCAGCAGTGACAACAGGCCACCCCAGCATTTT. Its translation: CASSDNRPPQHF.

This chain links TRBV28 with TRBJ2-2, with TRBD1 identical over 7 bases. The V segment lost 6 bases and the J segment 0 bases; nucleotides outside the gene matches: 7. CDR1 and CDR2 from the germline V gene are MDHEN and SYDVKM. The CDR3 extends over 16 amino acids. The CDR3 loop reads CASSSYRGANTGELFF. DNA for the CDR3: TGTGCCAGCAGCAGTTACAGGGGCGCGAACACCGGGGAGCTGTTTTTT.

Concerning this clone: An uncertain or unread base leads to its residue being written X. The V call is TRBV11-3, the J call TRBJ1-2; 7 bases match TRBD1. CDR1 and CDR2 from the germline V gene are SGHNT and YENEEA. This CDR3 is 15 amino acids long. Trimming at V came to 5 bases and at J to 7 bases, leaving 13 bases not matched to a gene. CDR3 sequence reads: CASSPTQGDXGGYTF. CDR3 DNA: TGTGCCAGCAGCCCTACGCAGGGGGATGKCGGTGGCTACACCTTC.

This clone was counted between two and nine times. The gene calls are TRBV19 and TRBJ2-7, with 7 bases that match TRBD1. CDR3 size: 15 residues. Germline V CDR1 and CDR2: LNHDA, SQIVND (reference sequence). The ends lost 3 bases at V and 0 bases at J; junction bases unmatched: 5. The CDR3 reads CASSMLQGSSYEQYF. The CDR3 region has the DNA TGTGCCAGTAGTATGCTACAGGGGTCCTCCTACGAGCAGTACTTC.

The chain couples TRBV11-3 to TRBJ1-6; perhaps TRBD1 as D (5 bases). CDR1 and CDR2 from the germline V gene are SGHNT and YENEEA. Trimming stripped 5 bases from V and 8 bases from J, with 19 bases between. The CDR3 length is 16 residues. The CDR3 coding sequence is TGTGCCAGCAGCCCATACACGACAGCCAGGGATTCACCCCTCCACTTT. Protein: CASSPYTTARDSPLHF.

The CDR3 loop reads CASSLTGSGTEAFF. CDR3 bases: TGCGCCAGCAGCTTAACAGGGAGTGGAACTGAAGCTTTCTTT. The chain has TRBV5-1 and TRBJ1-1, with D possibly matching TRBD1 (6 bases). This CDR3 contains 14 residues. V was pared by 2 bases and J by 5 bases, with 13 bases between. CDR1 and CDR2 from the germline V gene are SGHRS and YFSETQ.

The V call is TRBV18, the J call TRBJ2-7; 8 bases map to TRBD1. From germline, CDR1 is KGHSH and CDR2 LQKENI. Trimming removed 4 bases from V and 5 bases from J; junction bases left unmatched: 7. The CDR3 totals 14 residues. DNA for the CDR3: TGTGCCAGCTCACTCCAGGGGGCATACGACGAGCAGTACTTC. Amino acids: CASSLQGAYDEQYF.

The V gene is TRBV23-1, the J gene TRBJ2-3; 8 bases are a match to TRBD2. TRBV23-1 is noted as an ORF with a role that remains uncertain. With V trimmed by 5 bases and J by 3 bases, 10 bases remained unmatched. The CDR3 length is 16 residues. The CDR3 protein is CASSTGRAVITDTQYF. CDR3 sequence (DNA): TGCGCCAGCAGTACCGGGAGGGCAGTAATTACAGATACGCAGTATTTT.

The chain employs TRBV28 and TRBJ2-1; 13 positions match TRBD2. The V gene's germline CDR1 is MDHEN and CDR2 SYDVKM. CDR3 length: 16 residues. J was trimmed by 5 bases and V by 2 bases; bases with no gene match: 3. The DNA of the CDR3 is TGTGCCAGCAGTTTAACGGGACTAGCGGGGCACAATGAGCAGTTCTTC. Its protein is CASSLTGLAGHNEQFF.

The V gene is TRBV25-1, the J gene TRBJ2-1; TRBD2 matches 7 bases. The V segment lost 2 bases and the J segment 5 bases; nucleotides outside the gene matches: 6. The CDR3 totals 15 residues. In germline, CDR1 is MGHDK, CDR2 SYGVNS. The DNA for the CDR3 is TGTGCCAGCAGTGAAGAGAGCGGGAAGGACAATGAGCAGTTCTTC. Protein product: CASSEESGKDNEQFF.

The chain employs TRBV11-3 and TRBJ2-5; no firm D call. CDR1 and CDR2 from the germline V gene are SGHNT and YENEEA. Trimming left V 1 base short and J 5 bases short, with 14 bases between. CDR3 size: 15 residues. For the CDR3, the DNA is TGTGCCAGCAGCTTAGGGCCCATGTCTAGGGAGACCCAGTACTTC. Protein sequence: CASSLGPMSRETQYF.

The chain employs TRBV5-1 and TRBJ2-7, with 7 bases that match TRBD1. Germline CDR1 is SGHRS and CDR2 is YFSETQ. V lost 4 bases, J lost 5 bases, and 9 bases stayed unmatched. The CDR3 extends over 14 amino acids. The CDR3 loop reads CASSQPDRVDEQYF. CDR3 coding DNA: TGCGCCAGCAGCCAACCTGACAGGGTGGACGAGCAGTACTTC.

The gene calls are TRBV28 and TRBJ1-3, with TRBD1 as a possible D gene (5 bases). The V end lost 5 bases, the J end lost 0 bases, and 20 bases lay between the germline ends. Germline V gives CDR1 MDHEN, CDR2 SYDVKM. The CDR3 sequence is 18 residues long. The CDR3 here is CASSPTAIDLYSGNTIYF. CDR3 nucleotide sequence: TGTGCCAGCAGTCCGACAGCGATTGACCTTTACTCTGGAAACACCATATATTTT.

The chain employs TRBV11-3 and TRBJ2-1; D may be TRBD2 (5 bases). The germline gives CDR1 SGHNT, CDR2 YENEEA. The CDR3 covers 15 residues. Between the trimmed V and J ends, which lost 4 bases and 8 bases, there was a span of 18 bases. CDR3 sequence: CASSSQLVGYDEQFF. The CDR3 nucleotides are TGTGCCAGCAGCTCCCAACTAGTTGGGTATGATGAGCAGTTCTTC.

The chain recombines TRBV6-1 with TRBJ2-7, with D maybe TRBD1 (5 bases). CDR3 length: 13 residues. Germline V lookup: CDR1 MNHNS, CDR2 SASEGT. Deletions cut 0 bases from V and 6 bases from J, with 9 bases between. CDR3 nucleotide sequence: TGTGCCAGCAGTGAAGCTCAGGGTCGCGAGCAGTACTTC. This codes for CASSEAQGREQYF.

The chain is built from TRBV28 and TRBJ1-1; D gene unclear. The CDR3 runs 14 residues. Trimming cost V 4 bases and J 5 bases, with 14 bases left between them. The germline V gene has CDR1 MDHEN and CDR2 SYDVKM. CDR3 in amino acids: CASSSRPTRTEAFF. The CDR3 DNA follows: TGTGCCAGCAGTTCGCGCCCTACGAGGACTGAAGCTTTCTTT.

The CDR3 spells CASSILTGGGTEAFF. CDR3 coding DNA: TGTGCCAGTAGTATCTTAACAGGGGGAGGTACTGAAGCTTTCTTT. This sequence joins TRBV19 and TRBJ1-1; the match to TRBD1 covers 8 bases. The CDR3 covers 15 residues. V lost 3 bases, J lost 5 bases, and 8 bases stayed unmatched. From germline, CDR1 is LNHDA and CDR2 SQIVND (reference sequence).

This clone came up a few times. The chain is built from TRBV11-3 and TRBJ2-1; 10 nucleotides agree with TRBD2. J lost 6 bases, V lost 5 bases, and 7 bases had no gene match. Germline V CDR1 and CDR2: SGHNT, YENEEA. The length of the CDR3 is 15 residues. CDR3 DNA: TGTGCCAGCAGCCAAGGGACTAGCGACAGCAATGAGCAGTTCTTC. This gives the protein CASSQGTSDSNEQFF. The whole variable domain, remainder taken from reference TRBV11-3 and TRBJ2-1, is EAGVVQSPRYKIIEKKQPVAFWCNPISGHNTLYWYLQNLGQGPELLIRYENEEAVDDSQLPKDRFSAERLKGVDSTLKIQPAELGDSAVYLCASSQGTSDSNEQFFGPGTRLTVL.

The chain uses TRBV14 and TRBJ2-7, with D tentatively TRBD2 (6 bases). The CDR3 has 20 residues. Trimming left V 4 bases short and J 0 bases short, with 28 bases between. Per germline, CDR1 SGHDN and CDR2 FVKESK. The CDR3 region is CASSPRRAGLLFRSSYEQYF. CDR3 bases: TGTGCCAGCAGCCCCAGGAGGGCCGGCCTTCTCTTTAGGAGCTCCTACGAGCAGTACTTC.

The CDR3 spells CASSVRGQKSEQFF. The CDR3 bases are TGCGCCAGCAGTGTAAGGGGACAGAAATCTGAGCAGTTCTTC. The V and J genes are TRBV10-1 and TRBJ2-1; 7 bases line up with TRBD1. Germline V CDR1 and CDR2: WNHNN, SYGVQD (reference sequence). The CDR3 extends over 14 amino acids. Trimming cost V 4 bases and J 9 bases; bases outside gene matches: 9.

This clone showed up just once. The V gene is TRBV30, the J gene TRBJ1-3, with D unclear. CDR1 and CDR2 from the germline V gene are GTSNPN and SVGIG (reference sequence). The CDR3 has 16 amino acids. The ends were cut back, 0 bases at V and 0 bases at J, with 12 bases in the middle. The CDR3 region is CAWSVETATSGNTIYF. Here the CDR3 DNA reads TGTGCCTGGAGTGTAGAAACAGCAACCTCTGGAAACACCATATATTTT.

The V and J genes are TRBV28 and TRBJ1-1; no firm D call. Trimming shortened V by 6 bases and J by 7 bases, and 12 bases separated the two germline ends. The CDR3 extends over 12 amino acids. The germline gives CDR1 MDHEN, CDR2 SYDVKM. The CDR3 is CASSVGLVEAFF. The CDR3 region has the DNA TGTGCCAGCAGCGTAGGTCTTGTTGAAGCTTTCTTT.

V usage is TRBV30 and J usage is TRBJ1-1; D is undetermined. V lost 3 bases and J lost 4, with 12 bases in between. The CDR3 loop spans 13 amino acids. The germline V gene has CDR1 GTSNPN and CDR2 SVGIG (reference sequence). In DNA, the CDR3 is TGTGCCTGGAGGGACGGCCGGACCACTGAAGCTTTCTTT. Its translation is CAWRDGRTTEAFF.

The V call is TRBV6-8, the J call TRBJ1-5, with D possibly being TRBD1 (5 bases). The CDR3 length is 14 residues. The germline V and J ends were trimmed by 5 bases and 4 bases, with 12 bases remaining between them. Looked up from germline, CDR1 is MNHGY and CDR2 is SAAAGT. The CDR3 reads CASSVGAQNQPQHF. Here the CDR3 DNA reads TGTGCCAGCAGTGTTGGGGCCCAAAATCAGCCCCAGCATTTT.